Presented here are 22 T cell receptor beta chains from one specimen sequenced in a study of molecular identifiers for immune sequencing clone quantification (dated by TCRdb to the late 2010s). Library construction relied on PCR. The listed sequencing device is Illumina HiSeq 4000. The raw public data were reprocessed by TCRdb itself: fastp quality trimming at Q25, MiXCR clonotype calling, in-frame beta chains only. Identical CDR3 proteins give one entry, which carries the most common genes and DNA. In this sample the table shows about half a million distinct CDR3 sequences, about 21% of which occur a single time. The leading ten clones occupy about 0.78% of the sample. The material sequenced was naive CD8+ T cells from blood, with Jurkat cell RNA spiked in. This specimen's cell subset or site label, per the study, means: FACS-sorted CD8+CD4-CCR7+CD45RA+ naive T cells. These receptors were taken from a human donor in good health. Some libraries in this study had Jurkat cell RNA spiked in.

This clonotype was found a few times. The junction and the germline gene differ at one end; a read error may be behind it. J is TRBJ1-1 and V is TRBV28; 7 bases agree with TRBD1. CDR3 length: 12 amino acids. Germline V gene sequence: CDR1 MDHEN, CDR2 SYDVKM. The CDR3 DNA is TGTGCCAGCGGTTTAGGGGGCGTTGTAACTTTCTTT. Protein product: CASGLGGVVTFF.

A few counts support this clonotype. The rearrangement joins TRBV7-9 to TRBJ2-1; D gene uncertain. Germline CDR1 reads SEHNR; CDR2 reads FQNEAQ (reference sequence). Deletions cut 0 bases from V and 8 bases from J, with 14 bases between. The CDR3 extends over 15 amino acids. CDR3 sequence: CASSLAGYVEDEQFF. In nucleotides, the CDR3 is TGTGCCAGCAGCTTAGCGGGCTACGTTGAGGATGAGCAGTTCTTC.

This clonotype was recorded once. A much larger clone lies a single base off, so this may be a read error. V and J are TRBV15 and TRBJ1-5; 7 bases are a match to TRBD1. CDR1 is LNHNV, CDR2 YYDKDF, per germline (reference sequence). The CDR3 consists of 14 residues. After removal of 8 bases from V and 5 bases from J, the junction contained 9 bases not matched to a gene. The CDR3 DNA is TGTGCCACCCAGGGGGGAAGGGACGATCAGCCCCAGCATTTT. Translated, it gives CATQGGRDDQPQHF.

The chain is built from TRBV3-1 and TRBJ2-7; D remains ambiguous. The CDR3 is 15 residues long. Trimming stripped 7 bases from V and 0 bases from J, with 16 bases between. CDR1 is LGHDT and CDR2 is YNNKEL in the germline V gene (reference sequence). The CDR3 protein is CASKSEESSSYEQYF. Here the CDR3 DNA reads TGTGCCAGCAAGTCAGAGGAAAGCAGCTCCTACGAGCAGTACTTC.

There are many counts of this clonotype. The chain combines TRBV29-1 with TRBJ2-2; TRBD1 agrees at 7 bases. After removal of 7 bases from V and 1 base from J, the junction contained 3 bases not matched to a gene. Looked up from germline, CDR1 is SQVTM and CDR2 is ANQGSEA. The CDR3 totals 13 residues. The DNA of the CDR3 is TGCAGCGCCCGACAGGGGAACACCGGGGAGCTGTTTTTT. This gives the protein CSARQGNTGELFF.

There are a few counts of this clonotype. This chain joins TRBV10-1 and TRBJ2-1; D is possibly TRBD2 (5 bases). CDR3 length: 16 residues. V was shortened by 2 bases and J by 0 bases, with 11 bases between the two germline ends. Germline V gene data show CDR1 as WNHNN and CDR2 as SYGVQD (reference sequence). The DNA of the CDR3 is TGCGCCAGCAGTGAGCTTGAGACTAACTCCTACAATGAGCAGTTCTTC. It encodes CASSELETNSYNEQFF.

This clonotype was found a few times. The rearrangement joins TRBV29-1 to TRBJ2-1; the match to TRBD2 covers 10 bases. Trimming at V came to 5 bases and at J to 4 bases, leaving 5 bases not matched to a gene. Germline loops: CDR1 SQVTM, CDR2 ANQGSEA. This CDR3 spans 14 amino acids. CDR3 DNA: TGCAGCGTTTCTGGGACTAGCGCGTACAATGAGCAGTTCTTC. Translation gives CSVSGTSAYNEQFF.

As to this clonotype: A read error may account for a junction end that differs from germline. The chain couples TRBV27 to TRBJ2-1; 7 nucleotides agree with TRBD2. Germline V gene lookup returns CDR1 MNHEY and CDR2 SMNVEV (reference sequence). This CDR3 comprises 14 residues. The CDR3 here is CASSLAGEINEQSF. CDR3 coding DNA: TGTGCCAGCAGTTTAGCGGGGGAGATCAATGAGCAGTCCTTC.

This clonotype was picked up many times. DNA for the CDR3: TGCGCCAGCAGCCAAGTTTTCGGAGATACGCAGTATTTT. It codes for CASSQVFGDTQYF. This sequence joins TRBV4-1 and TRBJ2-3; D gene uncertain. Germline CDR1 reads MGHRA; CDR2 reads YSYEKL. V lost 1 base, J lost 5 bases, and 7 bases lay in between. The CDR3 spans 13 residues.

This clonotype was seen once. A read error may explain this, as a much larger clone is one base away. The V and J genes are TRBV20-1 and TRBJ2-4; D is undetermined. The V gene lost 0 bases and the J gene lost 4 bases, with 16 bases spanning the gap. This CDR3 has 16 amino acids. The germline gives CDR1 DFQATT, CDR2 SNEGSKA (reference sequence). Here the CDR3 reads CSARDLHTEDKNIQYF. CDR3 bases: TGCAGTGCTAGAGATCTCCACACTGAGGATAAAAACATTCAGTACTTC.

CDR3 region: CASSINIGTGSYEQYF. CDR3 sequence (DNA): TGTGCCAGTAGTATTAATATAGGGACAGGGTCCTACGAGCAGTACTTC. The rearrangement links TRBV19 to TRBJ2-7; 9 bases map to TRBD1. Germline loops: CDR1 LNHDA, CDR2 SQIVND (reference sequence). This CDR3 is built from 16 residues. V dropped 3 bases and J dropped 1; count of bases not matched to a gene: 7. The full variable domain, with the rest looked up from reference TRBV19 and TRBJ2-7, is DGGITQSPKYLFRKEGQNVTLSCEQNLNHDAMYWYRQDPGQGLRLIYYSQIVNDFQKGDIAEGYSVSREKKESFPLTVTSAQKNPTAFYLCASSINIGTGSYEQYFGPGTRLTVT.

The sample holds a few counts of this clonotype. The chain uses TRBV20-1 and TRBJ2-1; D ambiguous. The CDR3 totals 14 residues. Looked up from germline, CDR1 is DFQATT and CDR2 is SNEGSKA (reference sequence). The V and J ends lost 1 base and 6 bases respectively, with 13 bases between them. The DNA of the CDR3 is TGCAGTGCTAGAGGTAGCTTCTCATTCAATGAGCAGTTCTTC. It is translated as CSARGSFSFNEQFF.

This clonotype was seen ten or more times. The gene calls are TRBV29-1 and TRBJ1-4; the D gene is possibly TRBD1 (6 bases). The CDR3 runs to 16 residues. Germline values: CDR1 SQVTM, CDR2 ANQGSEA. Deletions cut 4 bases from V and 5 bases from J, with 20 bases between. The CDR3 region is CSVVWTDPKWNEKLFF. The CDR3 bases are TGCAGCGTTGTTTGGACAGACCCAAAATGGAATGAAAAACTGTTTTTT.

The rearrangement joins TRBV5-4 to TRBJ1-3; 8 bases align to TRBD1. Germline CDR1 and CDR2: SGHNT and YYREEE (reference sequence). V lost 1 base, J lost 6 bases, and 3 bases stayed unmatched. The CDR3 is 14 amino acids. The CDR3 is CASSLSQGANTIYF. CDR3 DNA: TGTGCCAGCAGCTTGAGCCAGGGGGCAAACACCATATATTTT.

This clonotype was seen many times. The chain joins TRBV20-1 to TRBJ2-5, with 10 bases aligning to TRBD2. J was trimmed by 4 bases and V by 7 bases; bases with no gene match: 9. The CDR3 contains 14 residues. The germline CDR1 and CDR2 sequences are DFQATT and SNEGSKA (reference sequence). The CDR3 protein is CSVRDLAGVETQYF. The CDR3 bases are TGCAGTGTCCGGGATCTAGCGGGGGTAGAGACCCAGTACTTC.

This clonotype was seen repeatedly, ten times or more. The chain combines TRBV28 with TRBJ1-3; 7 bases are shared with TRBD1. The CDR3 totals 16 residues. Germline-derived CDR1 and CDR2 are MDHEN and SYDVKM. With 3 bases clipped from V and 3 bases from J, the junction kept 8 bases outside the gene matches. CDR3 region: CASSFRRGQGGNTIYF. As DNA, the CDR3 is TGTGCCAGCAGTTTCCGAAGGGGGCAAGGTGGAAACACCATATATTTT. The full variable domain, with the rest looked up from reference TRBV28 and TRBJ1-3, is DVKVTQSSRYLVKRTGEKVFLECVQDMDHENMFWYRQDPGLGLRLIYFSYDVKMKEKGDIPEGYSVSREKKERFSLILESASTNQTSMYLCASSFRRGQGGNTIYFGEGSWLTVV.

This clonotype was counted ten times or more. This chain joins TRBV7-9 and TRBJ2-7; TRBD2 matches at 9 bases. The CDR3 has 15 amino acids. Looked up from germline, CDR1 is SEHNR and CDR2 is FQNEAQ (reference sequence). J gave up 6 bases and V 1 base, and 7 bases lay outside the gene matches. CDR3: CASSLGLAGPLEQYF. For the CDR3, the DNA is TGTGCCAGCAGCTTAGGTCTAGCGGGACCTCTCGAGCAGTACTTC.

On this clonotype itself: It may be a read error: a sequence one base away is much more abundant. This chain uses TRBV20-1 with TRBJ2-3; 11 positions agree with TRBD1. This CDR3 has 15 residues. The germline CDR1 and CDR2 sequences are DFQATT and SNEGSKA (reference sequence). The CDR3 nucleotides read TGCAGTGCTACATACCCGGGACAGGGGGTAGATACGCGGTATTTT. It yields the protein CSATYPGQGVDTRYF.

This clonotype was recorded many times. The gene calls are TRBV7-9 and TRBJ2-3; D gene uncertain. CDR3 length: 18 residues. Germline V gene sequence: CDR1 SEHNR, CDR2 FQNEAQ (reference sequence). With 4 bases removed from V and 0 bases from J, the gap between germline ends came to 20 bases. The CDR3 sequence is CASSSSAGRTNSTDTQYF. CDR3 nucleotide sequence: TGTGCCAGCAGCTCCAGCGCCGGAAGAACCAATAGCACAGATACGCAGTATTTT.

Turning to this clonotype: Given a much more abundant clone one base away, this may be a read error. The chain recombines TRBV20-1 with TRBJ2-3; D tentatively reads TRBD1 or TRBD2 (5 bases each). The germline V gene has CDR1 DFQATT and CDR2 SNEGSKA (reference sequence). The CDR3 has 14 amino acids. V lost 5 bases and J lost 4, with 16 bases in between. CDR3 sequence reads: CSAYRDPLPDTQYF. CDR3 sequence (DNA): TGCAGTGCTTATCGGGACCCCCTTCCAGATACGCAGTATTTT.

Worth noting for this clonotype: This may be a read error, as it is one base from a much larger clone. The rearrangement joins TRBV20-1 to TRBJ1-1; D may be TRBD1 (6 bases). Germline CDR1 and CDR2: DFQATT and SNEGSKA (reference sequence). The CDR3 is 15 residues long. V lost 3 bases, J lost 4 bases, and 18 bases lay in between. The CDR3 region has the DNA TGCAGTGCTAGGACTGGACAGCTCATGAGCACTGAAGCTTTCTTT. It is translated as CSARTGQLMSTEAFF.

This clonotype has a count of ten or more. The rearrangement links TRBV4-1 to TRBJ1-1; D might be TRBD1 (5 bases). This CDR3 region has 14 residues. Germline-derived CDR1 and CDR2 are MGHRA and YSYEKL. The V gene lost 4 bases and the J gene lost 5 bases, with 14 bases spanning the gap. The CDR3 coding sequence is TGCGCCAGCAGCCCCATTCGGGGGGTGACTGAAGCTTTCTTT. It codes for CASSPIRGVTEAFF.